The sequence of this TCR beta chain was determined in a study of T cell repertoires in cytomegalovirus infection. Overall study: Public signatures in TCR beta pointed to CMV infection and matching HLA type.

V shed 1 base and J shed 2 bases, with 14 bases lying between them. The germline V gene encodes CDR1 SGHTA and CDR2 FQGNSA. The CDR3 is 16 amino acids. The table lists this clonotype with many counts. What it binds is unknown. Overall study results and limits: What dominated the ex vivo response were HLA-C-restricted CMV-specific TCR beta clonotypes. Adding up the frequency of public TCR beta families identified people who carried CMV plus the relevant HLA.

TCRdb passed the reads through MiXCR, listing each CDR3 protein once. The profile shows about 120,000 distinct CDR3 sequences, about 9.4% of them singletons. This TCR came from a human donor in good health (CMV status not recorded). Some clones in this sample may be carry-over from other donors' samples. The specimen was PBMCs, sequenced either directly or after in vitro stimulation (not recorded which). The chain couples TRBV7-2 to TRBJ2-5; D might be TRBD2 (6 bases). CDR3 region: CASSLEGGTLQETQYF. In nucleotides, the CDR3 is TGTGCCAGCAGCTTAGAGGGCGGGACCCTGCAAGAGACCCAGTACTTC.